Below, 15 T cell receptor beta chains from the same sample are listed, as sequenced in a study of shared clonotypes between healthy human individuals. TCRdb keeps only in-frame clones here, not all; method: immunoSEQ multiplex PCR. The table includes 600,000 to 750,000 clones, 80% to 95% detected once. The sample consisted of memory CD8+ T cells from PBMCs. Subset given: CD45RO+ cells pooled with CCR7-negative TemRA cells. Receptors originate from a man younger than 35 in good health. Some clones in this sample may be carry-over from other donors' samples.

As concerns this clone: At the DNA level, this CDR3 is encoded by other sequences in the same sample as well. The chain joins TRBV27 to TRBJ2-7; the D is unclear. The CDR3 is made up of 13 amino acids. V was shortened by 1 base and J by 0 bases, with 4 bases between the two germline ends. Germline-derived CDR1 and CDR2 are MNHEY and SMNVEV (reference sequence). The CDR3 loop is CASSLYPSYEQYF. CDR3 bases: TGTGCCAGCAGTTTATACCCCTCCTACGAGCAGTACTTC.

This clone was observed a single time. The CDR3 loop reads CASSLATDEKLFF. The CDR3 DNA reads TGTGCCAGCAGCCTTGCAACGGATGAAAAACTGTTTTTT. This chain uses TRBV7-9 with TRBJ1-4, with no clear D. This CDR3 is 13 amino acids long. Germline CDR1 SEHNR, CDR2 FQNEAQ (reference sequence). Trimming stripped 5 bases from V and 6 bases from J, with 10 bases between.

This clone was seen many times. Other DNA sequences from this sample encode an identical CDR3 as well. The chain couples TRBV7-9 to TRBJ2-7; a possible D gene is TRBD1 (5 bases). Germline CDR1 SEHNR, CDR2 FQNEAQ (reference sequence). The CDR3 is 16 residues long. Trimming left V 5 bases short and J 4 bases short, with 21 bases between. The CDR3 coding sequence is TGTGCCAGCAGCCCCCCCGGCGGCAGGGCATTTTACGAGCAGTACTTC. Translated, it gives CASSPPGGRAFYEQYF.

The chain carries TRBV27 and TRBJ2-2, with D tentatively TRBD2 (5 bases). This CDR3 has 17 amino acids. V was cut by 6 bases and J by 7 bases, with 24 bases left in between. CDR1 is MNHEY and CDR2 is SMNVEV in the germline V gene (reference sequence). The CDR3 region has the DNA TGTGCCAGCAGCAGGCTGCGGTTGGGAGTTTCCAGCGGGGAGCTGTTTTTT. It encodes CASSRLRLGVSSGELFF.

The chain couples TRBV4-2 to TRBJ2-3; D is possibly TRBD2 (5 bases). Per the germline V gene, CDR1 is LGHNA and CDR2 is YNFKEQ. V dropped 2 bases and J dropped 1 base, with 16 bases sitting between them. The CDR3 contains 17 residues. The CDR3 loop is CASSQYFPPGGTDTQYF. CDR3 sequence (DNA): TGTGCCAGCAGCCAATATTTTCCTCCCGGGGGCACAGATACGCAGTATTTT.

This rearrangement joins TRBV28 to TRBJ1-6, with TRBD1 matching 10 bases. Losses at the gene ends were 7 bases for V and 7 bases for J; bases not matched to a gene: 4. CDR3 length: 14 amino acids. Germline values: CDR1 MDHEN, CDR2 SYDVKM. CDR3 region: CASTAGQGNSPLHF. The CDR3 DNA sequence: TGTGCCAGCACCGCGGGACAGGGGAATTCACCCCTCCACTTT.

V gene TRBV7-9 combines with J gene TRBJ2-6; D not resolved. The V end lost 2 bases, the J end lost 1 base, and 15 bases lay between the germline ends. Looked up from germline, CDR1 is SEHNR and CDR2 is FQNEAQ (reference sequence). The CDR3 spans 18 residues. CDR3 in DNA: TGTGCCAGCAGCTTAAGGACGCGATCAGAGTCTGGGGCCAACGTCCTGACTTTC. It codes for CASSLRTRSESGANVLTF. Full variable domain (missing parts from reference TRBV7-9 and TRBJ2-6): DTGVSQNPRHKITKRGQNVTFRCDPISEHNRLYWYRQTLGQGPEFLTYFQNEAQLEKSRLLSDRFSAERPKGSFSTLEIQRTEQGDSAMYLCASSLRTRSESGANVLTFGAGSRLTVL.

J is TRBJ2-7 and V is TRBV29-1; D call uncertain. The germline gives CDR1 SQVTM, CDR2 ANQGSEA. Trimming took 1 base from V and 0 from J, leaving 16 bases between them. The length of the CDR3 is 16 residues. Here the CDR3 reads CSVEGGWGMGSYEQYF. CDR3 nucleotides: TGCAGCGTTGAAGGGGGATGGGGAATGGGCTCCTACGAGCAGTACTTC.

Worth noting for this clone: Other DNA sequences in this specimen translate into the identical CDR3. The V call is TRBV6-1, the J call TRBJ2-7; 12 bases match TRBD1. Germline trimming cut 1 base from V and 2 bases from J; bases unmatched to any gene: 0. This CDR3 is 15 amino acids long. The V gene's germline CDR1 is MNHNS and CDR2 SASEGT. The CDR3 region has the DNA TGTGCCAGCAGTGAAGGGGACAGGGGGCCCTACGAGCAGTACTTC. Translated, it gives CASSEGDRGPYEQYF.

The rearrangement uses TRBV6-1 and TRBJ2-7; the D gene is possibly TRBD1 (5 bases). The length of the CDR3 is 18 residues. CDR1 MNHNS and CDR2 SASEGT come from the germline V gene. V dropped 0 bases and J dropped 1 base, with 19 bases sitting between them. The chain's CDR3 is CASSEADGLTVLSYEQYF. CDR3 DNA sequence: TGTGCCAGCAGTGAAGCCGACGGCCTGACAGTTCTTTCCTACGAGCAGTACTTC.

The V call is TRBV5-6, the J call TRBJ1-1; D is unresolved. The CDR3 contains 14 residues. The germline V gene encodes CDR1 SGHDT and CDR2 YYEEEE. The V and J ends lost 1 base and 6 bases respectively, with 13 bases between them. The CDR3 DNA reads TGTGCCAGCAGCTTGTGGCCTAAAAAGGCTGAAGCTTTCTTT. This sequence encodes CASSLWPKKAEAFF.

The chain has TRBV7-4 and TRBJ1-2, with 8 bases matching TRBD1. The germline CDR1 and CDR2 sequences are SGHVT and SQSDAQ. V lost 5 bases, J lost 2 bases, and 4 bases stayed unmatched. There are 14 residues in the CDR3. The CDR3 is CASSRTGPNYGYTF. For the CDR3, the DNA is TGTGCCAGCAGCCGGACAGGGCCGAACTATGGCTACACCTTC.

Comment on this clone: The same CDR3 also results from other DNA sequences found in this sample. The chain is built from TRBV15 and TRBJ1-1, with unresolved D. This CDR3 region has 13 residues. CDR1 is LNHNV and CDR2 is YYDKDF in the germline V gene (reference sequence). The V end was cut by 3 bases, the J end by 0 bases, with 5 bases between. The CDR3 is CATSSRLNTEAFF. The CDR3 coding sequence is TGTGCCACCAGCAGCCGATTGAACACTGAAGCTTTCTTT.

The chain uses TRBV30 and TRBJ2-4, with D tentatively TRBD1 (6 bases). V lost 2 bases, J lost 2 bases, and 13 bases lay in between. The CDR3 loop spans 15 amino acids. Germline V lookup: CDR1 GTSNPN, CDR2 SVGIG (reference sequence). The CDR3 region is CAWSPHRVPKNIQYF. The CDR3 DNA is TGTGCCTGGAGTCCACACAGGGTACCCAAAAACATTCAGTACTTC.

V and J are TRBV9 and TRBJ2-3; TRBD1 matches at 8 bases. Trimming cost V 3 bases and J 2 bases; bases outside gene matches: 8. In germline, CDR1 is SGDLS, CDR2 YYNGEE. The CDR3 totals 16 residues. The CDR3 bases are TGTGCCAGCAGCGAAGGGACAGGCGACCTCACAGATACGCAGTATTTT. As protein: CASSEGTGDLTDTQYF.